This TCR beta chain originates from a study of radiation and T cells in renal cell carcinoma (dated by TCRdb to about 2020). Context from the whole study: A total of 50 to 55 samples underwent TCR beta sequencing, made up of roughly 26 tumors and about 27 peripheral blood samples. The last blood draw occurred 4 weeks after radiation, at the same time as nephrectomy. Across all 50 or so samples, several million unique CDR3 nucleotide sequences encoding 2,658,974 unique CDR3 amino acid sequences were identified. Results the study describes overall, beyond this receptor: The single-armed trial design could not address effects of radiation dose or scheduling on the TCR repertoire. Top tumor clonotypes rose in blood from baseline to 2 weeks post-radiation, then contracted by 4 weeks, suggesting transient expansion of tumor-resident clones. Because pretreatment tumor biopsies were not available, the study could not determine whether clonotypes were already present within the tumor at baseline. Tracking of blood repertoire dynamics stopped at three to four weeks after treatment, with no follow-up past that point.

TCR beta libraries were generated from genomic DNA with the immunoSEQ kit, following the manufacturer's recommendations. Library preparation used a first multiplex PCR with proprietary primers, then a second PCR adding unique barcodes, with bead cleanups after each round. Each sample batch included a kit-provided positive control reaction and a negative control reaction. The final libraries were assessed on an Agilent 4200 TapeStation D1000 ScreenTape, pooled by volume, and quantified by qPCR. Sequencing was performed on an Illumina NextSeq500 with a MidOutput 150-cycle cartridge, and 156 Read1 and 15 Index1 cycles were run with kit custom primers. The pooled library was loaded at 0.95 to 1 pM with approximately 20% PhiX control spiked in. For the original study's pipeline: The vendor-processed data were analyzed in R, and a clonotype was defined as all T cells that share the same CDR3 nucleotide sequence. In the clone abundance analyses, frequencies were normalized to the 10,000 most abundant clones in each sample. Public T cell clones, which averaged fewer than five per sample, were removed prior to analysis. An abundance difference of at least 32-fold between compartments was the criterion for calling clonotypes tumor-enriched or baseline blood-enriched. A beta-binomial differential abundance model was applied to find clonotypes that expanded or contracted between blood time points. Tumor-blood repertoire similarity was measured with the Baroni-Urbani and Buser coefficient, and group comparisons used two-tailed Wilcoxon tests in R. TCRdb holds this immuneACCESS table with in-frame rearrangements only. Some clones are missing; in checked studies, unresolved V genes explain under half, and the rest has no known cause. That table furnishes V, J and clone size, whereas the DNA furnished D and trimming. Present in this sample are around 94,000 clones, roughly 80% of which were seen just once. The ten top clones hold under 10% of the sample.

Note on this clone: It lacks a known antigen. Base qualities are not recorded, but no much larger clone differs from it by a single base.

Read against the paper, the sample's time point label means: blood 4 weeks post-SBRT, at nephrectomy. According to the study, the label for this sample's treatment or condition signals: 15 Gy SBRT to primary tumor, nephrectomy 4 weeks later. The samples were drawn from a clinical trial, where primary renal cell carcinomas were treated with 15 Gy of stereotactic body radiation therapy and then removed by nephrectomy 4 weeks afterward. To track tumor-enriched clonotypes, serial peripheral blood was sampled from radiation-treated patients at baseline and at 2 weeks and 4 weeks after SBRT. Every patient's renal cell carcinoma showed clear cell pathology. Genomic DNA for TCR sequencing was prepared using the QIAamp DNA Blood Mini Kit (Qiagen). Only samples passing all quality control checks were included in the analyses. The sequence was obtained from a man in his fifties or sixties with renal cell carcinoma. This material consisted of blood, taken from a patient whose treatment included radiotherapy and nephrectomy.

CDR3 protein: CASSLGRASTDTQYF. In nucleotides, the sequence is TGTGCCAGCAGCCTGGGGAGGGCTAGCACAGATACGCAGTATTTT. The rearranged segments are TRBV5-4 and TRBJ2-3; the junction holds 7 bases that match TRBD2. At the junction V is shortened by 4 bases and J by 0 bases; bases outside the gene matches: 5. Measured from the cysteine to the phenylalanine, the CDR3 is 15 residues long. Left in the record is the CDR3 DNA by itself, 45 bases read in frame from the first base. The germline V gene (reference sequence) specifies SGHNT as CDR1 and YYREEE as CDR2.